The clone carrying this T cell receptor (beta chain) was picked up many times. Its antigen is unidentified. This sample's time point: newly diagnosed GD, antithyroid drugs for less than 3 months. PBMC RNA was the source of the TCR library. The peripheral blood volume drawn was 7 to 10 milliliters, and it was collected into EDTA tubes. The data are from a study of regulatory T cells in long-lasting Graves disease. Across the study: Graves' patients with a new diagnosis had received antithyroid drugs under 3 months. Study results and caveats: TRBV28, TRBJ1-2 and TRBJ2-5 emerged as the favored segments in persistent disease.

CDR3-region Arm-PCR and iRepertoire HTBI primers produced the TCR beta libraries. One entry per CDR3 protein results from TCRdb running MiXCR on the multiplex PCR reads. The table lists hundreds of thousands of distinct CDR3 sequences, about 12% of them singletons, with about 8.3% in the top ten. V lost 6 bases, J lost 0 bases, and 16 bases stayed unmatched. CDR3 length equals 18 residues. CDR1 is DFQATT and CDR2 is SNEGSKA in the germline V gene (reference sequence). The same data also contributed to another study, on T cells in Graves' hyperthyroidism and ophthalmopathy. This second study notes: Expanded thyroid clonotypes (above 0.001) were mostly also found in blood.

The sequence derives from a woman in her thirties with Graves disease. The rearrangement links TRBV20-1 to TRBJ2-4, with 8 bases that match TRBD2. Specimen: peripheral blood mononuclear cells (PBMCs), collected at new diagnosis, from a patient treated with antithyroid drugs. Here the CDR3 DNA reads TGCAGTGCCCAGACTACAGCGGGAGACGGTTTAGCCAAAAACATTCAGTACTTC. Its translation: CSAQTTAGDGLAKNIQYF.